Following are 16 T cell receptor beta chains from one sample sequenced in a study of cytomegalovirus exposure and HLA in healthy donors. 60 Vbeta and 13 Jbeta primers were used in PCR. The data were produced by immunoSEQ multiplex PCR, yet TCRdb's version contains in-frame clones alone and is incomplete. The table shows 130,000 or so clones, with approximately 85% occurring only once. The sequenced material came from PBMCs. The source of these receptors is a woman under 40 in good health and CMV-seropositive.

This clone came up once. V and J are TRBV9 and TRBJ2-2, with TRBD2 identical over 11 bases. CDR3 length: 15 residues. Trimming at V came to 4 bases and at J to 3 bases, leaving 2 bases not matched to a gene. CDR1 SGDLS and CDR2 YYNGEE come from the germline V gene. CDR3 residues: CASSTSGSYTGELFF. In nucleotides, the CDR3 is TGTGCCAGCAGCACTAGCGGGAGTTACACCGGGGAGCTGTTTTTT.

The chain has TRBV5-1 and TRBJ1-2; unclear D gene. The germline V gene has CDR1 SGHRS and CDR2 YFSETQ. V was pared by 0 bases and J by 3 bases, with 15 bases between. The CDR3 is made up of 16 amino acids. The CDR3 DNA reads TGCGCCAGCAGCTTGGAATACCCCGAGCCCTACTATGGCTACACCTTC. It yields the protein CASSLEYPEPYYGYTF.

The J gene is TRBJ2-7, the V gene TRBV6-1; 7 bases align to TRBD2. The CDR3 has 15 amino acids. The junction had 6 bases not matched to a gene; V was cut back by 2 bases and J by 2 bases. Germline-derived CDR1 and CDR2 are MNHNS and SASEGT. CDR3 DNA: TGTGCCAGCAGTGAACTCAAGCGGGGCGCCTACGAGCAGTACTTC. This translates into CASSELKRGAYEQYF.

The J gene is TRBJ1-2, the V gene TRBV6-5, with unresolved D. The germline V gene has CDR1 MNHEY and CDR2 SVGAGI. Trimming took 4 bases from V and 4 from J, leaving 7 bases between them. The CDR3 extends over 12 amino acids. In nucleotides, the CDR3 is TGTGCCAGCAGTTCCCTAGGCTATGGCTACACCTTC. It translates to CASSSLGYGYTF.

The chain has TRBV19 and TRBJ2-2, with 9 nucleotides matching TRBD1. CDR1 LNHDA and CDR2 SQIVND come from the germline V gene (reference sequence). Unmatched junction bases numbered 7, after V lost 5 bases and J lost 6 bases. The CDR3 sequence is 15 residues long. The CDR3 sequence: CASSPGTGKAGELFF. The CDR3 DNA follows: TGTGCCAGTAGTCCCGGGACAGGGAAGGCCGGGGAGCTGTTTTTT. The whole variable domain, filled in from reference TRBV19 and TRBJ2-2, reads DGGITQSPKYLFRKEGQNVTLSCEQNLNHDAMYWYRQDPGQGLRLIYYSQIVNDFQKGDIAEGYSVSREKKESFPLTVTSAQKNPTAFYLCASSPGTGKAGELFFGEGSRLTVL.

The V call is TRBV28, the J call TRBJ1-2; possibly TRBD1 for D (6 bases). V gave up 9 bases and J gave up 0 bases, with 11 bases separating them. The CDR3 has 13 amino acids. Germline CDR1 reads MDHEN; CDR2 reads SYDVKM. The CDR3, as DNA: TGTGCCAGTCACAGGGAAGCTAACTATGGCTACACCTTC. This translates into CASHREANYGYTF.

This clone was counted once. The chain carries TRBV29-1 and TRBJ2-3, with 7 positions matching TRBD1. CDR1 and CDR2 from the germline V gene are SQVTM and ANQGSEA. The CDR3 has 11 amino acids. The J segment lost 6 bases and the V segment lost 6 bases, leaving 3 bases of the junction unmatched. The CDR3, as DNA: TGCAGCGTCCAACAGGGGGATACGCAGTATTTT. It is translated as CSVQQGDTQYF.

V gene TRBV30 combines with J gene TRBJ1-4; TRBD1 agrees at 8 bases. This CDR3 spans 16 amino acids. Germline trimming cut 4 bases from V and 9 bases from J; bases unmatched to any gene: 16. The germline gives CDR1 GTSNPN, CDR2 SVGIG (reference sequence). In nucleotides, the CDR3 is TGTGCCTGGAACAACCCCGGGACAGGAACCCCGAAAAAACTGTTTTTT. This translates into CAWNNPGTGTPKKLFF.

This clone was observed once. CDR3 in amino acids: CAWSVLGATATEAFF. The DNA of the CDR3 is TGTGCCTGGAGTGTACTGGGGGCGACGGCCACTGAAGCTTTCTTT. The chain has TRBV30 and TRBJ1-1; D possibly corresponds to TRBD1 (6 bases). Trimming pared 0 bases from V and 4 bases from J, leaving 15 bases between. Germline CDR1 reads GTSNPN; CDR2 reads SVGIG (reference sequence). The CDR3 runs 15 residues.

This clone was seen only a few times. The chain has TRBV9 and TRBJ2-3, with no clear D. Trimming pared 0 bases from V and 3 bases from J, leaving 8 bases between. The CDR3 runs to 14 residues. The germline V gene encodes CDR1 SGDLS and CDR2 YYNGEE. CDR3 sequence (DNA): TGTGCCAGCAGCGTAGGAGCTATAACAGATACGCAGTATTTT. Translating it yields CASSVGAITDTQYF. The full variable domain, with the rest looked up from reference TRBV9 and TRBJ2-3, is DSGVTQTPKHLITATGQRVTLRCSPRSGDLSVYWYQQSLDQGLQFLIQYYNGEERAKGNILERFSAQQFPDLHSELNLSSLELGDSALYFCASSVGAITDTQYFGPGTRLTVL.

CDR3 nucleotides: TGTGCCAGCTCACCCGGGACAGGGGGCAACTATGGCTACACCTTC. Its protein is CASSPGTGGNYGYTF. V usage is TRBV18 and J usage is TRBJ1-2, with 12 positions matching TRBD1. The ends lost 3 bases at V and 2 bases at J; junction bases unmatched: 1. CDR3 length equals 15 residues. Per germline, CDR1 KGHSH and CDR2 LQKENI.

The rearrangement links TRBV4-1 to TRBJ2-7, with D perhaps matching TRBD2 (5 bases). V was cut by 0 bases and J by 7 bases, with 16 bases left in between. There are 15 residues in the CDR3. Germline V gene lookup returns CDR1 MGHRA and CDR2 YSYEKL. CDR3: CASSQDVDRGGEQYF. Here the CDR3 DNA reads TGCGCCAGCAGCCAAGATGTGGATCGGGGTGGGGAGCAGTACTTC.

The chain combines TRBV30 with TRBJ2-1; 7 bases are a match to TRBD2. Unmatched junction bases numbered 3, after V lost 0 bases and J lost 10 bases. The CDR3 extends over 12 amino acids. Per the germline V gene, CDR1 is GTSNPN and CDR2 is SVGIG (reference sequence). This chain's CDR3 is CAWSVRGGEQFF. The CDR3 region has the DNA TGTGCCTGGAGTGTAAGGGGAGGGGAGCAGTTCTTC.

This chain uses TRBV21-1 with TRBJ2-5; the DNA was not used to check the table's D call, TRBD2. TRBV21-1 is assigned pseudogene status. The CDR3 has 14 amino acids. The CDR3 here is CASSPRGYQETQYF. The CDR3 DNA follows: TGTGCCAGCAGCCCCCGGGGGTATCAAGAGACCCAGTACTTC.

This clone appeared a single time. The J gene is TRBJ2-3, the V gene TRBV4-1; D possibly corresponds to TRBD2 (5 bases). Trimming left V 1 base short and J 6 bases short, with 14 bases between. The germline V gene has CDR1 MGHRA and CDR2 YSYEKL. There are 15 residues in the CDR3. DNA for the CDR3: TGCGCCAGCAGCCAAGGGACTCTCCTTTCGGATACGCAGTATTTT. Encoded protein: CASSQGTLLSDTQYF.

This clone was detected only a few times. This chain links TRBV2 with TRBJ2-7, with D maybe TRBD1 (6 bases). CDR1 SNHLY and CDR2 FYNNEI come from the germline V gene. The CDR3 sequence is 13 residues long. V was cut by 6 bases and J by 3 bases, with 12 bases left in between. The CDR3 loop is CASRILQGYEQYF. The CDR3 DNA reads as TGTGCCAGCAGGATCTTACAGGGCTACGAGCAGTACTTC.